A single sample is the source of the 11 T cell receptor beta chains below, sequenced in a study of T cell clusters in autoimmune cytopenias. Each sample's input was roughly 250 ng genomic DNA, some 38,000 genome equivalents. TRB was amplified by touch-down multiplex PCR, primer pools A and B combined. Reanalyzing the multiplex PCR reads, TCRdb keeps one entry per CDR3 protein, without DNA. This sample contains several thousand distinct CDR3 sequences. Sequencing used peripheral blood. The receptors derive from a human donor with an autoimmune cytopenia or autoimmune hepatitis (not recorded which).

The V gene is TRBV7-2, the J gene TRBJ2-1. CDR3 length: 15 amino acids. Germline V gene sequence: CDR1 SGHTA, CDR2 FQGNSA. CDR3 amino acids: CASSLVRAIYNEQFF.

In terms of frequency, this clonotype is medium-sized (0.01 to 0.1%). The chain joins TRBV5-5 to TRBJ2-5; with no DNA, the TCRdb D assignment of TRBD2 cannot be verified. The germline V gene has CDR1 SGHKS and CDR2 YYEKEE (reference sequence). This CDR3 has 15 amino acids. This CDR3 reads CASSFLGQAQETQYF.

By frequency, this clonotype registers medium-sized (0.01 to 0.1%). The chain employs TRBV19 and TRBJ2-2. The germline V gene has CDR1 LNHDA and CDR2 SQIVND (reference sequence). The CDR3 is 15 residues long. The CDR3 sequence is CASSIPESNTGELFF.

According to its frequency, this clonotype is medium-sized. J is TRBJ2-1 and V is TRBV6-5; absent DNA, TCRdb's TRBD1 call cannot be checked. The CDR3 runs 13 residues. The germline V gene has CDR1 MNHEY and CDR2 SVGAGI. CDR3 residues: CASSGQPYNEQFF.

This clonotype is labeled medium-sized based on frequency. The CDR3 reads CASSPPSRSSYEQYF. This chain joins TRBV18 and TRBJ2-7; checking the TCRdb D call of TRBD2 is not possible without DNA. In germline, CDR1 is KGHSH, CDR2 LQKENI. The CDR3 consists of 15 residues.

The rearrangement joins TRBV6-6 to TRBJ2-7. Germline V gene data show CDR1 as MNHNY and CDR2 as SVGAGI (reference sequence). The CDR3 loop spans 16 amino acids. The CDR3 sequence: CASSYPTRTNSYEQYF.

The chain employs TRBV5-1 and TRBJ2-6; checking the TCRdb D call of TRBD2 is not possible without DNA. Germline V lookup: CDR1 SGHRS, CDR2 YFSETQ. The CDR3 length is 20 residues. CDR3 residues: CASSLLSSRAGSSGANVLTF. The full variable domain, completed using reference TRBV5-1 and TRBJ2-6, is KAGVTQTPRYLIKTRGQQVTLSCSPISGHRSVSWYQQTPGQGLQFLFEYFSETQRNKGNFPGRFSGRQFSNSRSEMNVSTLELGDSALYLCASSLLSSRAGSSGANVLTFGAGSRLTVL.

The rearrangement links TRBV5-5 to TRBJ1-5; the TRBD1 assignment by TCRdb is unverifiable without DNA. The CDR3 is 14 amino acids. Looked up from germline, CDR1 is SGHKS and CDR2 is YYEKEE (reference sequence). The CDR3: CASSLGDENQPQHF.

The rearrangement links TRBV7-2 to TRBJ2-1; there is no DNA to check the TCRdb D call of TRBD2. The CDR3 sequence is 15 residues long. The germline CDR1 and CDR2 sequences are SGHTA and FQGNSA. The CDR3 protein is CASSFSRAVNNEQFF.

The chain carries TRBV5-6 and TRBJ1-1; TCRdb reports TRBD1, a call that lacks DNA to check it against. This CDR3 is 14 amino acids long. CDR1 and CDR2 (germline): SGHDT, YYEEEE. CDR3 region: CASSSDRWNTEAFF.

The rearrangement joins TRBV6-2 or TRBV6-3 to TRBJ2-3. The germline V gene has CDR1 MNHEY and CDR2 SVGEGT. The CDR3 sequence is 15 residues long. This CDR3 is CASSYSKQSTDTQYF.